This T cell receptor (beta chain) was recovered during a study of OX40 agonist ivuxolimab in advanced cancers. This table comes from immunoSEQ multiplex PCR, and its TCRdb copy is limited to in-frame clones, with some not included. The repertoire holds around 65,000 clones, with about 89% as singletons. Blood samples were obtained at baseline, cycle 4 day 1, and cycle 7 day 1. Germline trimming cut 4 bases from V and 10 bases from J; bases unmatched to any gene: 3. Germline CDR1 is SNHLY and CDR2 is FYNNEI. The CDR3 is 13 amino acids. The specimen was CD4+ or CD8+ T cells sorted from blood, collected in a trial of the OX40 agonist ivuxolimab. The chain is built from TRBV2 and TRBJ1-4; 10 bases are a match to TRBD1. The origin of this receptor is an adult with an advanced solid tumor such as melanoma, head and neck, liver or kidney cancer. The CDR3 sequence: CASSAGTGAKLFF. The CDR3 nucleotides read TGTGCCAGCAGTGCGGGGACAGGGGCAAAACTGTTTTTT.